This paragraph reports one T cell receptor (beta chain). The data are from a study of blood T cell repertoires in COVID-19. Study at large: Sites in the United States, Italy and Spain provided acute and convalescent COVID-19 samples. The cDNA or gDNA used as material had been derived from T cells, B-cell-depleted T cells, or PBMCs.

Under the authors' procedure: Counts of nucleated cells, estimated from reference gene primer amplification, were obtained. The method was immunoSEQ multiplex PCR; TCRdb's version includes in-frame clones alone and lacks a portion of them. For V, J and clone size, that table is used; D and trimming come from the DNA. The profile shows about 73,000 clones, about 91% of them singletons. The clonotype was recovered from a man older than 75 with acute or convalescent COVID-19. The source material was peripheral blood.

The CDR3 DNA is TGCGCCAGCAGCCCTGAGGCCACCGGGGAGCTGTTTTTT. The encoded protein is CASSPEATGELFF. This chain links TRBV5-1 with TRBJ2-2; D uncertain. Deletions cut 4 bases from V and 4 bases from J, with 8 bases between. Germline V CDR1 and CDR2: SGHRS, YFSETQ. This CDR3 has 13 amino acids.